This T cell receptor (beta chain) was sequenced in a study of T cells in Graves' hyperthyroidism and ophthalmopathy. The CDR3 regions of TCR beta were amplified from RNA transcripts. HTBI primers were the set used in a first-round RT-PCR of the TCR CDR3. TCRdb reanalysed the multiplex PCR reads using MiXCR and keeps one entry per CDR3 protein. The repertoire holds some 550,000 distinct CDR3 sequences, with more than 15% as singletons. Exclusion followed for patients with uncontrolled infection, other autoimmune disease, pregnancy or lactation. Germline V gene lookup returns CDR1 LNHNV and CDR2 YYDKDF (reference sequence). V lost 8 bases and J 0 bases, leaving 14 bases between the germline ends. CDR3 length equals 15 residues.

The sample was blood. This clonotype was sampled from a woman between 35 and 50 years old with Graves' ophthalmopathy. The V call is TRBV15, the J call TRBJ1-5; D unclear. CDR3 nucleotide sequence: TGTGCCACCGGCATTCAGGTCAATAGCAATCAGCCCCAGCATTTT. Translated: CATGIQVNSNQPQHF.